This passage covers 8 T cell receptor beta chains from one sample sequenced in a study of control samples from healthy donors and cancer patients. Assay used: immunoSEQ multiplex PCR; TCRdb lists only in-frame clones, some missing. Here the sample spans fewer than 95,000 clones, more than 85% being singletons. Sequenced: blood. These TCRs come from a woman in her forties or fifties in good health.

The V and J genes are TRBV27 and TRBJ2-1, with D perhaps TRBD1 (6 bases). Germline-derived CDR1 and CDR2 are MNHEY and SMNVEV (reference sequence). The CDR3 runs to 13 residues. Trimming left V 8 bases short and J 7 bases short, with 15 bases between. CDR3 loop: CASGGFLGNEQFF. CDR3 coding DNA: TGTGCCAGCGGGGGCTTCTTGGGGAATGAGCAGTTCTTC.

V is TRBV14 and J is TRBJ1-2; D gene uncertain. Germline CDR1 reads SGHDN; CDR2 reads FVKESK. The CDR3 is 13 residues long. V lost 4 bases, J lost 7 bases, and 13 bases lay in between. The CDR3 reads CASSPSFAGGYTF. The DNA for the CDR3 is TGTGCCAGCAGCCCGTCCTTTGCGGGTGGCTACACCTTC.

The CDR3 DNA is TGTGCCAGTAGGGGAAAAGGGGGCGCTAACTATGGCTACACCTTC. Translation gives CASRGKGGANYGYTF. This chain connects TRBV2 to TRBJ1-2; TRBD1 agrees at 7 bases. Germline trimming cut 9 bases from V and 0 bases from J; bases unmatched to any gene: 10. The CDR3 runs 15 residues. Germline CDR1 is SNHLY and CDR2 is FYNNEI.

The chain couples TRBV7-3 to TRBJ2-1; possible D gene TRBD2, 5 bases. V was cut by 5 bases and J by 3 bases, with 8 bases left in between. CDR1 is SGHTA and CDR2 is FQGTGA in the germline V gene. The CDR3 spans 13 residues. The CDR3 spells CASSRDFYNEQFF. In nucleotides, the CDR3 is TGTGCCAGCAGCCGGGATTTCTACAATGAGCAGTTCTTC. Full variable domain (missing parts from reference TRBV7-3 and TRBJ2-1): GAGVSQTPSNKVTEKGKYVELRCDPISGHTALYWYRQSLGQGPEFLIYFQGTGAADDSGLPNDRFFAVRPEGSVSTLKIQRTERGDSAVYLCASSRDFYNEQFFGPGTRLTVL.

The chain carries TRBV9 and TRBJ1-6; possible D gene TRBD1, 6 bases. The CDR3 sequence is 15 residues long. Germline V lookup: CDR1 SGDLS, CDR2 YYNGEE. The germline V and J ends were trimmed by 0 bases and 10 bases, with 14 bases remaining between them. The DNA of the CDR3 is TGTGCCAGCAGCGTAGGGTACAGGAGGGGGTCACCCCTCCACTTT. Its translation: CASSVGYRRGSPLHF. Supplemented by reference TRBV9 and TRBJ1-6, the full variable domain reads DSGVTQTPKHLITATGQRVTLRCSPRSGDLSVYWYQQSLDQGLQFLIQYYNGEERAKGNILERFSAQQFPDLHSELNLSSLELGDSALYFCASSVGYRRGSPLHFGNGTRLTVT.

This clone was seen more than once but under ten times. V is TRBV19 and J is TRBJ1-1, with D unresolved. This CDR3 is 14 amino acids long. Per the germline V gene, CDR1 is LNHDA and CDR2 is SQIVND (reference sequence). Deletions cut 3 bases from V and 5 bases from J, with 13 bases between. DNA of the CDR3: TGTGCCAGTAGTATGGCCCCCTCTGGGACTGAAGCTTTCTTT. Its protein product is CASSMAPSGTEAFF.

The rearrangement uses TRBV7-3 and TRBJ1-1; D unresolved. Trimming removed 2 bases at V and 1 base at J, with 5 bases between. Germline V CDR1 and CDR2: SGHTA, FQGTGA. This CDR3 is 13 amino acids long. The CDR3 region has the DNA TGTGCCAGCAGCTTAGATTCGAACACTGAAGCTTTCTTT. Translation: CASSLDSNTEAFF.

The chain couples TRBV3-1 (or the pseudogene TRBV3-2) to TRBJ2-1, with 11 bases fitting TRBD2. Germline lookup yields CDR1 LGHDT and CDR2 YNNKEL (reference sequence). Losses at the gene ends were 5 bases for V and 8 bases for J; bases not matched to a gene: 17. CDR3 size: 18 residues. In nucleotides, the CDR3 is TGTGCCAGCAGCGCCTCCTTTCTAGCGGGGGGATTTGGGGATGAGCAGTTCTTC. Translating gives CASSASFLAGGFGDEQFF.